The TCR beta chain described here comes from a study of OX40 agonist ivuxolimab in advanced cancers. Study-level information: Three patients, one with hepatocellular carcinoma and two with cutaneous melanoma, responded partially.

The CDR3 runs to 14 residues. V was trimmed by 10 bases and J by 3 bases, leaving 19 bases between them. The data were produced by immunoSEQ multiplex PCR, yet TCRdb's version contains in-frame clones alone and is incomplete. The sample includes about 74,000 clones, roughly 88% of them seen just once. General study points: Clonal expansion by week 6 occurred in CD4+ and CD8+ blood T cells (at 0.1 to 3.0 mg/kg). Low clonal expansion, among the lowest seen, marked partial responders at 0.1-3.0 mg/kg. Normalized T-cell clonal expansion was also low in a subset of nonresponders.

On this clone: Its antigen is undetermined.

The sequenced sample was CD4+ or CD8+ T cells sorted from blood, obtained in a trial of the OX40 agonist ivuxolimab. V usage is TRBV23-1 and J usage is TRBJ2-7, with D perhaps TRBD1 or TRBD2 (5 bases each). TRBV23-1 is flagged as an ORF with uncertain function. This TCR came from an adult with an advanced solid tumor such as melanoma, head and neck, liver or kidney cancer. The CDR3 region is CAIPQGVWYYEQYF. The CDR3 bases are TGCGCCATCCCGCAGGGAGTATGGTACTACGAGCAGTACTTC.